This note documents a single T cell receptor beta chain sequence. The target antigen is unknown. V trimming: 5 bases; J trimming: 1 base; junction bases outside the gene matches: 8. The CDR3 runs 16 residues. CDR1 is SGHAT, CDR2 FQNNGV, per germline. TCRdb's copy holds only in-frame clones and misses some; the assay was immunoSEQ multiplex PCR. The table shows about 80,000 clones, with more than 85% occurring only once. The data originate from a study of T cell responses to AZD1222 COVID-19 vaccine. Some second doses came at about 4 weeks and others at about 12 weeks; these were pooled. General observations from the study: A mostly white British donor set with more females was recruited, and clonal diversity was possibly underestimated.

The starting material was peripheral blood, obtained 28 days after the second AZD1222 dose. The chain couples TRBV11-2 to TRBJ2-4; 7 bases align to TRBD1. The source is an adult who received the AZD1222 COVID-19 vaccine. The CDR3 loop reads CASSGDRRSAKNIQYF. The CDR3 DNA reads TGTGCCAGCAGCGGGGACAGAAGATCGGCCAAAAACATTCAGTACTTC.